This TCR beta chain was sequenced in a study of shared clonotypes between healthy human individuals. Naive CD8 cells comprised CD45RO-negative, CCR7-positively selected cells, excluding terminally differentiated effector memory CD45RA+ cells. The repertoire was sequenced with immunoSEQ multiplex PCR; TCRdb's copy has only in-frame clones and lacks some. This sample has roughly 2 million clones, with approximately 95% found just once. The clonotype was recovered from a man aged 18 to 29 in good health. The sequencing input was naive CD8+ T cells sorted from blood.

The CDR3 spells CASSDMGDSPLHF. CDR3 in DNA: TGTGCCAGCAGCGACATGGGGGATTCACCCCTCCACTTT. This chain joins TRBV9 and TRBJ1-6; a possible D gene is TRBD1 (5 bases). This CDR3 region has 13 residues. V was shortened by 3 bases and J by 8 bases, with 9 bases between the two germline ends. The germline V gene encodes CDR1 SGDLS and CDR2 YYNGEE.